This TCR beta chain derives from a study of glioma-infiltrating T cells. Study details: Before surgery, glioma patients received dexamethasone for at most six days. The study, taken as a whole, reports: Gliomas, especially low-grade, showed above-expected tissue-blood divergence; non-neoplastic patients showed below.

Using RNA template, CDR3s of TCR alpha and beta were amplified with iRepertoire arm-PCR. TCRdb reanalysed the multiplex PCR reads using MiXCR and keeps one entry per CDR3 protein. The sample lists 300,000 to 400,000 distinct CDR3 sequences, roughly two fifths occurring once. A note on this clonotype: No antigen is known for it.

The sequence came from a human donor with low-grade glioma or glioblastoma, undergoing nonglioma brain surgery, or in good health (not recorded which). Material for sequencing was glioma tissue, nonneoplastic brain tissue, or PBMCs (not recorded which).

For the CDR3, the DNA is TGCAGTGCTCCCATCGGGGGGGTCAACACTGAAGCTTTCTTT. Amino acids: CSAPIGGVNTEAFF. This chain links TRBV20-1 with TRBJ1-1; possible D gene TRBD1, 5 bases. The CDR3 spans 14 residues. Germline-derived CDR1 and CDR2 are DFQATT and SNEGSKA (reference sequence). V was pared by 5 bases and J by 2 bases, with 15 bases between.